By its share, the clone carrying this T cell receptor beta chain is medium-sized. The antigen is not known. These data belong to a study of metastatic and nonmetastatic thyroid tumors. Study details: It was across blood and tumor or nodule tissue from malignant and benign thyroid patients that repertoires were compared. Study outcomes and limitations: Across blood and tumor, TCR beta diversity in malignant thyroid tumors was reportedly significantly higher than in benign nodules.

TCRdb re-called clones via MiXCR from the PCR reads. Altogether some 20,000 clones are present, about 30% being singletons, with the ten largest covering 6.1%. The entire patient cohort was treatment-naive prior to thyroid surgery. Germline V gene lookup returns CDR1 DFQATT and CDR2 SNEGSKA (reference sequence). This CDR3 spans 17 amino acids. The trim removed 1 base at V and 4 bases at J, leaving 7 bases unmatched. This clonotype was sampled from a female donor with papillary thyroid cancer or a benign thyroid nodule (not recorded which). Some clones in this sample may be carry-over from other donors' samples. This chain connects TRBV20-1 to TRBJ2-7; 16 positions agree with TRBD2. The sequenced sample consisted of blood. The CDR3: CSARAGTSGRGVYEQYF. The CDR3 DNA reads TGCAGTGCTAGAGCCGGGACTAGCGGGAGGGGGGTATACGAGCAGTACTTC.